The 30 T cell receptor beta chains below all came from one sample that was sequenced in a study of blood T cell repertoires in COVID-19. Produced via immunoSEQ multiplex PCR; TCRdb's table is partial and in-frame only. The sample records 80,000 to 130,000 clones, roughly 90% being singletons. The sample comprised peripheral blood. These TCRs come from a man in his 70s with acute or convalescent COVID-19.

This clone was detected only once. CDR3 residues: CASSGWRVAQETQYF. The CDR3 DNA follows: TGTGCCAGCAGCGGCTGGAGGGTAGCACAAGAGACCCAGTACTTC. V usage is TRBV2 and J usage is TRBJ2-5; D perhaps matches TRBD2 (6 bases). In germline, CDR1 is SNHLY, CDR2 FYNNEI. This CDR3 spans 15 amino acids. The V end lost 6 bases, the J end lost 2 bases, and 16 bases lay between the germline ends.

This clone showed up just once. The chain uses TRBV3-1 (or the pseudogene TRBV3-2) and TRBJ2-1, with 8 bases identical to TRBD1. In germline, CDR1 is LGHDT, CDR2 YNNKEL (reference sequence). Losses at the gene ends were 1 base for V and 0 bases for J; bases not matched to a gene: 5. This CDR3 region has 17 residues. CDR3 in DNA: TGTGCCAGCAGCCAAGGACAGGGGTTGAGCTCCTACAATGAGCAGTTCTTC. It translates to CASSQGQGLSSYNEQFF.

The chain is built from TRBV28 and TRBJ1-1; D perhaps matches TRBD1 (6 bases). CDR1 MDHEN and CDR2 SYDVKM come from the germline V gene. This CDR3 has 15 amino acids. V was cut by 4 bases and J by 2 bases, with 14 bases left in between. This CDR3 reads CASSSSGGGNTEAFF. CDR3 coding DNA: TGTGCCAGCAGTTCGTCGGGGGGCGGAAACACTGAAGCTTTCTTT.

The chain combines TRBV25-1 with TRBJ2-2; 8 nucleotides align to TRBD2. CDR3 length equals 14 residues. V lost 5 bases to trimming and J lost 6 bases; unmatched junction nucleotides: 5. Per germline, CDR1 MGHDK and CDR2 SYGVNS. The CDR3 reads CASSKRGIAGELFF. The CDR3 DNA sequence: TGTGCCAGCAGTAAGCGGGGGATTGCCGGGGAGCTGTTTTTT.

This chain connects TRBV4-3 to TRBJ2-3, with D tentatively TRBD2 (6 bases). V lost 3 bases and J 0 bases, leaving 16 bases between the germline ends. The CDR3 is 17 residues long. Germline V gives CDR1 LGHNA, CDR2 YSLEER. The CDR3 spells CASSQYPSESSTDTQYF. Written as DNA, the CDR3 is TGCGCCAGCAGCCAGTACCCTAGCGAGTCTAGCACAGATACGCAGTATTTT.

The V and J genes are TRBV5-1 and TRBJ2-7; D unresolved. The germline V gene encodes CDR1 SGHRS and CDR2 YFSETQ. The CDR3 totals 15 residues. Trimming took 0 bases from V and 2 from J, leaving 12 bases between them. The chain's CDR3 is CASSLALSQAYEQYF. DNA for the CDR3: TGCGCCAGCAGCTTGGCCTTAAGTCAGGCCTACGAGCAGTACTTC.

This chain uses TRBV4-3 with TRBJ2-7; tentative D call: TRBD1 (6 bases). V shed 0 bases and J shed 3 bases, with 15 bases lying between them. CDR3 length equals 16 residues. In germline, CDR1 is LGHNA, CDR2 YSLEER. CDR3 sequence reads: CASSQEVETGYYEQYF. The DNA for the CDR3 is TGCGCCAGCAGCCAAGAGGTTGAGACAGGTTACTACGAGCAGTACTTC.

This CDR3 is CASSQGWDRGLYTQYF. CDR3 coding DNA: TGTGCCAGCAGCCAAGGGTGGGACAGGGGGCTTTATACGCAGTATTTT. This chain connects TRBV3-1 (or the pseudogene TRBV3-2) to TRBJ2-3; 12 bases are a match to TRBD1. The CDR3 runs 16 residues. V trimming: 1 base; J trimming: 7 bases; junction bases outside the gene matches: 6. Germline assignment: CDR1 LGHDT and CDR2 YNNKEL (reference sequence).

The chain is built from TRBV15 and TRBJ1-6; the D gene is possibly TRBD1 (6 bases). V shed 4 bases and J shed 5 bases, with 12 bases lying between them. Germline assignment: CDR1 LNHNV and CDR2 YYDKDF (reference sequence). This CDR3 comprises 15 residues. CDR3 DNA sequence: TGTGCCACCAGCATTACAGGGTCCGATAATTCACCCCTCCACTTT. It yields the protein CATSITGSDNSPLHF.

The rearrangement joins TRBV5-6 to TRBJ1-2; 10 bases are shared with TRBD1. CDR3 length equals 16 residues. The germline CDR1 and CDR2 sequences are SGHDT and YYEEEE. After removal of 4 bases from V and 3 bases from J, the junction contained 9 bases not matched to a gene. CDR3 residues: CASSRGQGGYYYGYTF. The CDR3 bases are TGTGCCAGCAGCCGTGGACAGGGGGGTTACTACTATGGCTACACCTTC.

The V call is TRBV4-2, the J call TRBJ2-2, with D possibly TRBD1 on 5 matching bases. From germline, CDR1 is LGHNA and CDR2 YNFKEQ. The CDR3 totals 15 residues. Trimming took 6 bases from V and 2 from J, leaving 13 bases between them. The CDR3 DNA follows: TGTGCCAGCAGTCCCCAGGGAATAAACACCGGGGAGCTGTTTTTT. Amino acid sequence: CASSPQGINTGELFF.

The V and J genes are TRBV6-6 and TRBJ2-7, with 13 bases fitting TRBD2. The J segment lost 5 bases and the V segment lost 4 bases, leaving 8 bases of the junction unmatched. Germline values: CDR1 MNHNY, CDR2 SVGAGI (reference sequence). There are 16 residues in the CDR3. The CDR3 bases are TGTGCCAGCAGTTTTTCCGCCGGGACTAGCGGGAACGAGCAGTACTTC. Its protein is CASSFSAGTSGNEQYF.

The V gene is TRBV15, the J gene TRBJ1-5; no firm D call. Between the trimmed V and J ends, which lost 6 bases and 6 bases, there was a span of 15 bases. In germline, CDR1 is LNHNV, CDR2 YYDKDF (reference sequence). CDR3 length: 14 amino acids. CDR3 in DNA: TGTGCCACCAGAGGGAGTGGGGAGGGTCAGCCCCAGCATTTT. This gives the protein CATRGSGEGQPQHF. The full variable domain, rest sourced from reference TRBV15 and TRBJ1-5, is DAMVIQNPRYQVTQFGKPVTLSCSQTLNHNVMYWYQQKSSQAPKLLFHYYDKDFNNEADTPDNFQSRRPNTSFCFLDIRSPGLGDTAMYLCATRGSGEGQPQHFGDGTRLSIL.

The rearrangement joins TRBV12-3 or TRBV12-4 to TRBJ1-5; D is ambiguous. The CDR3 length is 12 residues. Trimming removed 3 bases at V and 6 bases at J, with 6 bases between. The CDR3 nucleotides are TGTGCCAGCAGTTTGTCTTTTCAGCCCCAGCATTTT. Its protein product is CASSLSFQPQHF.

The chain uses TRBV3-1 (or the pseudogene TRBV3-2) and TRBJ2-5; D call uncertain. The CDR3 loop spans 13 amino acids. Germline V gives CDR1 LGHDT, CDR2 YNNKEL (reference sequence). V was shortened by 4 bases and J by 5 bases, with 11 bases between the two germline ends. The chain's CDR3 is CASSRLGLETQYF. The CDR3, as DNA: TGTGCCAGCAGCCGCCTAGGTCTCGAGACCCAGTACTTC.

The gene calls are TRBV29-1 and TRBJ1-5; D may be TRBD1 (5 bases). Trimming shortened V by 3 bases and J by 7 bases, and 13 bases separated the two germline ends. Germline CDR1 and CDR2: SQVTM and ANQGSEA. The CDR3 contains 13 residues. CDR3 amino acids: CSVDGGAGQPQHF. The CDR3 coding sequence is TGCAGCGTTGATGGGGGTGCGGGACAGCCCCAGCATTTT.

Written as DNA, the CDR3 is TGTGCCAGCAGCAAGGACAGTGTGAATGGCTACACCTTC. This gives the protein CASSKDSVNGYTF. The rearrangement joins TRBV6-6 to TRBJ1-2; possible D gene TRBD1, 6 bases. Germline lookup yields CDR1 MNHNY and CDR2 SVGAGI (reference sequence). The V end was cut by 6 bases, the J end by 6 bases, with 14 bases between. There are 13 residues in the CDR3.

The rearrangement joins TRBV12-3 or TRBV12-4 to TRBJ2-5; weak D call: TRBD1 (6 bases). The CDR3 is 11 amino acids. Trimming removed 6 bases at V and 4 bases at J, with 6 bases between. CDR3 protein: CASSRGETQYF. The CDR3 DNA is TGTGCCAGCAGCAGGGGAGAGACCCAGTACTTC.

This chain links TRBV28 with TRBJ2-5; 15 positions agree with TRBD2. The germline CDR1 and CDR2 sequences are MDHEN and SYDVKM. V gave up 7 bases and J gave up 1 base; unmatched junction bases: 10. The CDR3 length is 18 residues. The CDR3 nucleotides are TGTGCCAGCAATACCGGGACTAGCGGGAGGCTACTCCAAGAGACCCAGTACTTC. Protein: CASNTGTSGRLLQETQYF.

V gene TRBV5-1 combines with J gene TRBJ1-2, with unresolved D. The V end was cut by 5 bases, the J end by 8 bases, with 28 bases between. This CDR3 is built from 17 residues. Germline V gene data show CDR1 as SGHRS and CDR2 as YFSETQ. The CDR3 DNA is TGCGCCAGCAGTGTATCCCCCGGAGCTACGGTGGGTGGCGGCTACACCTTC. Translating gives CASSVSPGATVGGGYTF.

This sequence joins TRBV4-3 and TRBJ2-7; TRBD2 might be the D (6 bases). The V end lost 3 bases, the J end lost 2 bases, and 14 bases lay between the germline ends. CDR1 and CDR2 (germline): LGHNA, YSLEER. The CDR3 extends over 15 amino acids. DNA for the CDR3: TGCGCCAGCAGCCATCTTACAGGCGGGGCCTACGAGCAGTACTTC. Protein product: CASSHLTGGAYEQYF.

The chain uses TRBV27 and TRBJ1-3, with 9 bases matching TRBD1. V dropped 2 bases and J dropped 2; count of bases not matched to a gene: 10. Germline V CDR1 and CDR2: MNHEY, SMNVEV (reference sequence). The CDR3 is 18 residues long. CDR3: CASSLNPGTGNAGNTIYF. The CDR3 coding sequence is TGTGCCAGCAGTTTAAATCCCGGGACAGGGAACGCTGGAAACACCATATATTTT.

The chain uses TRBV5-1 and TRBJ1-3; possibly TRBD1 for D (6 bases). Trimming took off 0 bases at V and 0 bases at J, with 13 bases between the two ends. The CDR3 spans 17 residues. CDR1 and CDR2 from the germline V gene are SGHRS and YFSETQ. The CDR3 nucleotides are TGCGCCAGCAGCTTGGATTACAGGGAGAGCTCTGGAAACACCATATATTTT. This codes for CASSLDYRESSGNTIYF.

This clone was seen just once. This sequence joins TRBV2 and TRBJ1-1; no reliable D call. V was cut by 1 base and J by 10 bases, with 10 bases left in between. The CDR3 sequence is 12 residues long. CDR1 SNHLY and CDR2 FYNNEI come from the germline V gene. CDR3 sequence (DNA): TGTGCCAGCAGTGAAGGAACCGCCGGAGCTTTCTTT. It specifies CASSEGTAGAFF.

The V gene is TRBV6-5, the J gene TRBJ2-1; 7 bases fit TRBD1. With V trimmed by 5 bases and J by 8 bases, 9 bases remained unmatched. Germline V gene data show CDR1 as MNHEY and CDR2 as SVGAGI. The CDR3 has 14 amino acids. CDR3 in amino acids: CASSQTTGSDEQFF. CDR3 nucleotide sequence: TGTGCCAGCAGTCAGACGACAGGGTCCGATGAGCAGTTCTTC.

The rearrangement uses TRBV7-8 and TRBJ2-7; possibly TRBD1 for D (6 bases). The CDR3 length is 14 residues. Trimming removed 5 bases from V and 4 bases from J, with 15 bases in between. In germline, CDR1 is SGHVS, CDR2 FQNEAQ. The CDR3 coding sequence is TGTGCCAGCAGCATCAGCATCGGACAGTACGAGCAGTACTTC. Translation gives CASSISIGQYEQYF.

V is TRBV30 and J is TRBJ2-5; maybe TRBD1 (6 bases). V was clipped by 1 base and J by 5 bases, with 11 bases between them. The CDR3 extends over 13 amino acids. Germline-derived CDR1 and CDR2 are GTSNPN and SVGIG (reference sequence). CDR3 protein: CAWSGGGAETQYF. CDR3 bases: TGTGCCTGGAGTGGTGGGGGCGCGGAGACCCAGTACTTC.

The chain couples TRBV6-2 or TRBV6-3 to TRBJ2-7; 7 bases map to TRBD2. Germline V gives CDR1 MNHEY, CDR2 SVGEGT. CDR3 size: 16 residues. The V segment lost 0 bases and the J segment 3 bases; nucleotides outside the gene matches: 8. DNA for the CDR3: TGTGCCAGCAGTTACTCGCCGAGGGAGGGAGACTACGAGCAGTACTTC. This codes for CASSYSPREGDYEQYF.

This CDR3 reads CASRPKEEKLFF. As DNA, the CDR3 is TGTGCCAGCAGGCCTAAGGAGGAAAAACTGTTTTTT. The V call is TRBV2, the J call TRBJ1-4; no clear D gene. This CDR3 is built from 12 residues. Germline V gene sequence: CDR1 SNHLY, CDR2 FYNNEI. With 6 bases removed from V and 8 bases from J, the gap between germline ends came to 10 bases.

The chain recombines TRBV5-5 with TRBJ2-7, with a tentative D call TRBD2 (5 bases). The CDR3 extends over 15 amino acids. Trimming stripped 0 bases from V and 5 bases from J, with 15 bases between. In germline, CDR1 is SGHKS, CDR2 YYEKEE (reference sequence). The CDR3 protein is CASSLGAGEGDEQYF. DNA of the CDR3: TGTGCCAGCAGCTTGGGGGCAGGCGAGGGTGACGAGCAGTACTTC.